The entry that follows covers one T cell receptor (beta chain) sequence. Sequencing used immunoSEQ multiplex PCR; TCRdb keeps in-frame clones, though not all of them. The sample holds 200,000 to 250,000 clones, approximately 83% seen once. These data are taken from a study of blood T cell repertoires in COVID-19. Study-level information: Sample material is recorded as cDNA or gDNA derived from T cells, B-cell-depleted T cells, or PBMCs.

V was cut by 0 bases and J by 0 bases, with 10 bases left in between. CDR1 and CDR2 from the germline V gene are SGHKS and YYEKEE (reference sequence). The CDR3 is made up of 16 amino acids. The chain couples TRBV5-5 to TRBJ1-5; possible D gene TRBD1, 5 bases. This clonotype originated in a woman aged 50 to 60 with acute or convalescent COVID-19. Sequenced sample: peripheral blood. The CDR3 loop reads CASSLEYRNSNQPQHF. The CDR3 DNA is TGTGCCAGCAGCTTGGAGTACAGGAATAGCAATCAGCCCCAGCATTTT.